These 27 T cell receptor beta chains were sequenced from one sample in a study of T cell responses to AZD1222 COVID-19 vaccine. Measured with immunoSEQ multiplex PCR; TCRdb has only the in-frame clones, and not every one. The profile covers some 99,000 clones, with 87% appearing a single time and roughly 5.2% taken by the ten largest. The material was peripheral blood, obtained on day 0 of AZD1222 vaccination. The receptors were sampled from an adult in good health.

The V and J genes are TRBV30 and TRBJ1-6; tentatively, D is TRBD1 (5 bases). Germline CDR1 GTSNPN, CDR2 SVGIG (reference sequence). This CDR3 comprises 16 residues. V lost 1 base, J lost 6 bases, and 16 bases lay in between. The CDR3 nucleotides read TGTGCCTGGAGTGATTTCGGGACCATCTTTAATTCACCCCTCCACTTT. Translated, it gives CAWSDFGTIFNSPLHF.

The chain carries TRBV19 and TRBJ1-3, with 7 bases fitting TRBD1. Germline loops: CDR1 LNHDA, CDR2 SQIVND (reference sequence). V was clipped by 5 bases and J by 1 base; unmatched bases: 5. The CDR3 sequence is 15 residues long. The CDR3 loop is CASSRTGPSGNTIYF. The CDR3 nucleotides read TGTGCCAGTAGTCGGACAGGCCCGTCTGGAAACACCATATATTTT. The complete variable domain, with remaining parts taken from reference TRBV19 and TRBJ1-3, reads DGGITQSPKYLFRKEGQNVTLSCEQNLNHDAMYWYRQDPGQGLRLIYYSQIVNDFQKGDIAEGYSVSREKKESFPLTVTSAQKNPTAFYLCASSRTGPSGNTIYFGEGSWLTVV.

The chain joins TRBV7-3 to TRBJ2-3; the match to TRBD2 covers 8 bases. The CDR3 is 17 amino acids. Germline assignment: CDR1 SGHTA and CDR2 FQGTGA. The V segment lost 1 base and the J segment 0 bases; nucleotides outside the gene matches: 6. The CDR3 DNA reads as TGTGCCAGCAGCTTAAGCGGGGGGACCGCGAGCACAGATACGCAGTATTTT. This codes for CASSLSGGTASTDTQYF.

The CDR3 DNA is TGTGCCAGCAGTTTCCTCCCGGGGGGCACTAATGAAAAACTGTTTTTT. It specifies CASSFLPGGTNEKLFF. J is TRBJ1-4 and V is TRBV27, with a tentative D call TRBD1 (6 bases). Trimming pared 3 bases from V and 2 bases from J, leaving 13 bases between. Germline CDR1 and CDR2: MNHEY and SMNVEV (reference sequence). This CDR3 has 16 residues.

J is TRBJ2-1 and V is TRBV24-1, with 14 bases that match TRBD2. Looked up from germline, CDR1 is KGHDR and CDR2 is SFDVKD. V shed 3 bases, J shed 5 bases, and the junction held 5 bases outside the gene matches. This CDR3 comprises 17 residues. The CDR3 DNA reads TGTGCCACCAGTGATCTCCCGACTAGCGGGAGGGACAATGAGCAGTTCTTC. It codes for CATSDLPTSGRDNEQFF.

This clone was detected a few times. The chain links TRBV6-5 to TRBJ2-7; 8 bases align to TRBD1. This CDR3 spans 15 amino acids. The V gene end was trimmed by 5 bases and the J gene end by 3 bases; junction bases not matched to a gene: 9. From germline, CDR1 is MNHEY and CDR2 SVGAGI. The CDR3 reads CASSRGQGSRYEQYF. The CDR3 DNA is TGTGCCAGCAGTCGCGGACAGGGTTCCCGCTACGAGCAGTACTTC.

The chain links TRBV19 to TRBJ1-5, with a possible D match to TRBD1 (5 bases). The germline CDR1 and CDR2 sequences are LNHDA and SQIVND (reference sequence). This CDR3 spans 15 amino acids. Trimming removed 1 base from V and 0 bases from J, with 7 bases in between. CDR3 amino acids: CASSIGGVSNQPQHF. CDR3 nucleotide sequence: TGTGCCAGTAGTATAGGGGGGGTTAGCAATCAGCCCCAGCATTTT.

This clone was found once. The chain recombines TRBV15 with TRBJ1-1; tentative D call: TRBD1 (5 bases). CDR3 length equals 16 residues. In germline, CDR1 is LNHNV, CDR2 YYDKDF (reference sequence). V was shortened by 3 bases and J by 1 base, with 15 bases between the two germline ends. For the CDR3, the DNA is TGTGCCACCAGCAGGCTCGACAGATTCCGGAACACTGAAGCTTTCTTT. Its protein product is CATSRLDRFRNTEAFF.

The chain recombines TRBV27 with TRBJ2-3, with D perhaps matching TRBD1 (5 bases). From germline, CDR1 is MNHEY and CDR2 SMNVEV (reference sequence). The V and J ends lost 8 bases and 6 bases respectively, with 18 bases between them. The CDR3 is made up of 14 amino acids. The chain's CDR3 is CASAPDRGVDTQYF. In DNA, the CDR3 is TGTGCCAGCGCTCCCGATAGGGGCGTGGATACGCAGTATTTT.

The chain employs TRBV9 and TRBJ1-3; 7 bases are shared with TRBD1. This CDR3 contains 17 residues. Trimming removed 4 bases from V and 0 bases from J; junction bases left unmatched: 10. Germline V gene data show CDR1 as SGDLS and CDR2 as YYNGEE. CDR3 in DNA: TGTGCCAGCAGCCCGCGCGGGACAGCGCTCTCTGGAAACACCATATATTTT. The encoded protein is CASSPRGTALSGNTIYF. Based on the CDR3 plus reference TRBV9 and TRBJ1-3, the full variable domain is DSGVTQTPKHLITATGQRVTLRCSPRSGDLSVYWYQQSLDQGLQFLIQYYNGEERAKGNILERFSAQQFPDLHSELNLSSLELGDSALYFCASSPRGTALSGNTIYFGEGSWLTVV.

The chain links TRBV18 to TRBJ2-7, with a possible D match to TRBD1 (5 bases). Germline assignment: CDR1 KGHSH and CDR2 LQKENI. Trimming left V 4 bases short and J 0 bases short, with 13 bases between. This CDR3 spans 15 amino acids. This CDR3 is CASSRLTASSYEQYF. CDR3 in DNA: TGTGCCAGCTCACGTCTGACAGCGAGCTCCTACGAGCAGTACTTC.

The gene calls are TRBV6-2 or TRBV6-3 and TRBJ2-7; D gene uncertain. The germline CDR1 and CDR2 sequences are MNHEY and SVGEGT. V was cut by 2 bases and J by 2 bases, with 7 bases left in between. The length of the CDR3 is 13 residues. The CDR3 DNA is TGTGCCAGCAGTTACCGTCCTACCTACGAGCAGTACTTC. Its translation: CASSYRPTYEQYF.

The chain carries TRBV7-9 and TRBJ1-6; possibly TRBD1 for D (6 bases). V shed 5 bases and J shed 5 bases, with 13 bases lying between them. CDR3 length equals 15 residues. Germline CDR1 reads SEHNR; CDR2 reads FQNEAQ (reference sequence). CDR3 sequence: CASSPKDRHNSPLHF. The CDR3 region has the DNA TGTGCCAGCAGCCCCAAGGACAGACATAATTCACCCCTCCACTTT.

CDR3 coding DNA: TGTGCCAGCAGCCGACAGGGGTCACAAGAGACCCAGTACTTC. This translates into CASSRQGSQETQYF. The chain couples TRBV6-5 to TRBJ2-5; 8 bases align to TRBD1. The CDR3 contains 14 residues. Germline assignment: CDR1 MNHEY and CDR2 SVGAGI. V trimming: 6 bases; J trimming: 2 bases; junction bases outside the gene matches: 5.

The chain combines TRBV28 with TRBJ1-4, with TRBD1 as a possible D gene (5 bases). Germline V gives CDR1 MDHEN, CDR2 SYDVKM. The CDR3 loop spans 14 amino acids. V shed 6 bases and J shed 4 bases, with 12 bases lying between them. CDR3 loop: CASRQGGDNEKLFF. CDR3 DNA sequence: TGTGCCAGCAGGCAGGGAGGGGATAATGAAAAACTGTTTTTT.

This chain connects TRBV5-4 to TRBJ2-1, with 9 bases that match TRBD1. V lost 0 bases and J lost 4; bases outside the gene matches: 5. CDR1 and CDR2 (germline): SGHNT, YYREEE (reference sequence). This CDR3 spans 16 amino acids. The chain's CDR3 is CASSLGDRAQYNEQFF. CDR3 sequence (DNA): TGTGCCAGCAGCTTGGGGGACAGGGCGCAATACAATGAGCAGTTCTTC.

The V gene is TRBV30, the J gene TRBJ1-4; 8 bases agree with TRBD1. With V trimmed by 0 bases and J by 4 bases, 4 bases remained unmatched. The CDR3 spans 15 residues. Germline CDR1 reads GTSNPN; CDR2 reads SVGIG (reference sequence). The CDR3 loop reads CAWSVGQGDNEKLFF. Written as DNA, the CDR3 is TGTGCCTGGAGTGTAGGACAGGGTGATAATGAAAAACTGTTTTTT. The full variable domain, with the rest looked up from reference TRBV30 and TRBJ1-4, is SQTIHQWPATLVQPVGSPLSLECTVEGTSNPNLYWYRQAAGRGLQLLFYSVGIGQISSEVPQNLSASRPQDRQFILSSKKLLLSDSGFYLCAWSVGQGDNEKLFFGSGTQLSVL.

This clone was found once. The chain employs TRBV6-2 or TRBV6-3 and TRBJ2-7; D is uncertain. V was clipped by 6 bases and J by 5 bases, with 14 bases between them. The CDR3 contains 13 residues. The germline gives CDR1 MNHEY, CDR2 SVGEGT. The CDR3 nucleotides read TGTGCCAGCAGCCCCGGGCTAAGGCACGAGCAGTACTTC. Its translation: CASSPGLRHEQYF.

The rearrangement links TRBV7-8 to TRBJ1-2; tentatively, D is TRBD1 (5 bases). CDR1 SGHVS and CDR2 FQNEAQ come from the germline V gene. This CDR3 is built from 16 residues. Trimming stripped 5 bases from V and 2 bases from J, with 18 bases between. Written as DNA, the CDR3 is TGTGCCAGCAGCCAATGGGGGGAGAGGGGCAACTATGGCTACACCTTC. Residues: CASSQWGERGNYGYTF.

The rearrangement links TRBV5-4 to TRBJ1-2; TRBD1 agrees at 7 bases. V trimming: 4 bases; J trimming: 6 bases; junction bases outside the gene matches: 6. CDR3 length: 13 residues. Germline V gene data show CDR1 as SGHNT and CDR2 as YYREEE (reference sequence). The chain's CDR3 is CASSRQGIHGYTF. The CDR3 region has the DNA TGTGCCAGCAGCCGACAGGGTATCCATGGCTACACCTTC.

This chain joins TRBV28 and TRBJ2-4; D is perhaps TRBD2 (7 bases). The CDR3 has 13 residues. CDR1 and CDR2 from the germline V gene are MDHEN and SYDVKM. Trimming removed 6 bases at V and 15 bases at J, with 21 bases between. The CDR3 bases are TGTGCCAGCAGCTTGATGAACAGCGGGACACCGTACTTC. It specifies CASSLMNSGTPYF.

This chain links TRBV2 with TRBJ1-1, with D tentatively TRBD1 (6 bases). Germline V gene sequence: CDR1 SNHLY, CDR2 FYNNEI. The CDR3 totals 14 residues. The V end was cut by 6 bases, the J end by 4 bases, with 15 bases between. The CDR3 DNA reads as TGTGCCAGCAGCGCGGGACAACGTCCCACTGAAGCTTTCTTT. It yields the protein CASSAGQRPTEAFF.

Turning to this clone: At one end the junction does not follow the germline gene, possibly because of a read error. The CDR3 region is CASTLSWGSLSGNTIYF. The CDR3 bases are TGTGCCAGCACCTTATCATGGGGGTCCCTCTCTGGAAACACCATATATTTT. This chain links TRBV7-9 with TRBJ1-3; possibly TRBD1 for D (5 bases). This CDR3 contains 17 residues. CDR1 and CDR2 (germline): SEHNR, FQNEAQ (reference sequence).

This clone was seen once. The rearrangement joins TRBV10-2 to TRBJ2-3; 13 positions match TRBD2. The CDR3 totals 15 residues. The junction had 1 base not matched to a gene; V was cut back by 4 bases and J by 3 bases. The germline V gene has CDR1 WSHSY and CDR2 SAAADI. This CDR3 reads CASSGLAGGTDTQYF. DNA of the CDR3: TGCGCCAGCAGTGGACTAGCGGGGGGTACAGATACGCAGTATTTT.

The chain carries TRBV4-1 and TRBJ2-7; tentatively, D is TRBD1 (6 bases). The CDR3 consists of 13 residues. Germline V gene sequence: CDR1 MGHRA, CDR2 YSYEKL. With 0 bases removed from V and 7 bases from J, the gap between germline ends came to 10 bases. Here the CDR3 reads CASSQDLGGEQYF. CDR3 DNA sequence: TGCGCCAGCAGCCAAGATCTAGGGGGTGAGCAGTACTTC.

The chain uses TRBV6-5 and TRBJ2-5; D not resolved. This CDR3 contains 13 residues. V was shortened by 3 bases and J by 4 bases, with 9 bases between the two germline ends. Germline CDR1 reads MNHEY; CDR2 reads SVGAGI. CDR3 amino acids: CASSYLLSETQYF. The CDR3 nucleotides are TGTGCCAGCAGTTATCTTTTGTCAGAGACCCAGTACTTC.

The CDR3 protein is CASSPGGLAGREQFF. The CDR3 DNA is TGTGCCAGCAGCCCAGGGGGGCTAGCGGGGCGTGAGCAGTTCTTC. The chain joins TRBV25-1 to TRBJ2-1; 9 nucleotides agree with TRBD2. Germline V CDR1 and CDR2: MGHDK, SYGVNS. The CDR3 consists of 15 residues. V lost 6 bases to trimming and J lost 9 bases; unmatched junction nucleotides: 12.